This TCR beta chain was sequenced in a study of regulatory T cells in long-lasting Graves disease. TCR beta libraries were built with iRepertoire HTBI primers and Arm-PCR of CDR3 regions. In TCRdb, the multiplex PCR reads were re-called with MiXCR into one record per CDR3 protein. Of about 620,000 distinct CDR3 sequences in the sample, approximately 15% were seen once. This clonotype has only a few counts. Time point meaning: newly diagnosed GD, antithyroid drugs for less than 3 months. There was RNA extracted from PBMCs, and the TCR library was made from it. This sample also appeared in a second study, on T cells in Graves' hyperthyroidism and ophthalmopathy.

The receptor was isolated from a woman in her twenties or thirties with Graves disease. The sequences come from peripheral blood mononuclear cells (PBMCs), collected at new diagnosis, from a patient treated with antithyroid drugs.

CDR3 bases: TGTGCCAGCAGTTCCCCGTCAGCCGGCACCGGGGAGCTGTTTTTT. Translating gives CASSSPSAGTGELFF. This chain links TRBV6-5 with TRBJ2-2; no clear D. CDR1 is MNHEY, CDR2 SVGAGI, per germline. The CDR3 spans 15 residues. With 4 bases removed from V and 4 bases from J, the gap between germline ends came to 13 bases.